The rows below give T cell receptor beta chains drawn from one sample of a study of cytotoxic CD8 clonotypes in ibrutinib-treated CLL. Libraries were prepared by immunoSEQ multiplex PCR; TCRdb keeps only in-frame clonotypes and omits some of them. Among some 150,000 clones listed, 75% to 85% were seen once. The sequencing used PBMCs, collected after 12 months of ibrutinib treatment. These receptors came from a human donor with chronic lymphocytic leukemia. CDR3s include the opening cysteine and the closing phenylalanine or tryptophan. The D gene is left open where the match is weak. Expanded clones are given a class, and other clones once, few, many or no size at all.

clone size	D gene	V gene	J gene	CDR3 protein	CDR3 DNA
-	-	TRBV18	TRBJ1-1	CASSPLRDTEAFF	TGTGCCAGCTCACCGCTAAGGGACACTGAAGCTTTCTTT
once	-	TRBV11-2	TRBJ2-7	CASSLGFSYEQYF	TGTGCCAGCAGCTTAGGGTTCAGCTACGAGCAGTACTTC
-	-	TRBV6-1	TRBJ2-3	CASSRQTGSTDTQYF	TGTGCCAGCAGCCGGCAGACAGGTAGCACAGATACGCAGTATTTT
-	-	TRBV19	TRBJ2-7	CASSIVAVSYEQYF	TGTGCCAGTAGTATAGTGGCAGTCTCCTACGAGCAGTACTTC
-	-	TRBV16	TRBJ2-7	CASSQSTFYEQYF	TGTGCCAGCAGCCAATCAACGTTTTACGAGCAGTACTTC
-	TRBD2	TRBV4-3	TRBJ2-7	CASSQRLAGLYEQYF	TGCGCCAGCAGCCAAAGACTAGCGGGGTTGTACGAGCAGTACTTC
few	-	TRBV12-5	TRBJ1-1	CASGRPDSHTEAFF	TGTGCTAGTGGGCGGCCTGACAGCCACACTGAAGCTTTCTTT
-	TRBD2	TRBV7-2	TRBJ2-5	CASSLGLAGVETQYF	TGTGCCAGCAGCTTAGGCCTAGCGGGAGTAGAGACCCAGTACTTC
-	-	TRBV5-1	TRBJ1-2	CASSIYRAGVARGYTF	TGCGCCAGCAGCATATACAGGGCGGGCGTCGCTCGGGGCTACACCTTC
-	-	TRBV7-8	TRBJ1-5	CASSLGGIQPQHF	TGTGCCAGCAGCTTAGGGGGGATTCAGCCCCAGCATTTT
-	-	TRBV5-1	TRBJ1-3	CASSSTDSGNTIYF	TGCGCCAGCAGCTCGACGGATTCTGGAAACACCATATATTTT
-	-	TRBV7-3	TRBJ2-4	CASSSGAKNIQYF	TGTGCCAGCAGCTCAGGAGCCAAAAACATTCAGTACTTC
-	-	TRBV5-1	TRBJ2-6	CASSSRTASSGANVLTF	TGCGCCAGCAGCTCTAGGACAGCGAGCTCTGGGGCCAACGTCCTGACTTTC
-	-	TRBV11-2	TRBJ2-7	CASSTYLGQATYEQYF	TGTGCCAGCAGCACCTACCTCGGGCAGGCAACTTACGAGCAGTACTTC
-	TRBD2	TRBV13	TRBJ2-3	CASSTGTSGASTDTQYF	TGTGCCAGCAGCACCGGGACTAGCGGGGCTAGCACAGATACGCAGTATTTT
-	-	TRBV21-1	TRBJ1-1	CASSKEMDRGRGENTEAFF	TGTGCCAGCAGCAAAGAAATGGACAGGGGGCGGGGAGAGAACACTGAAGCTTTCTTT
-	TRBD1	TRBV6-5	TRBJ2-3	CASSLTGALDTQYF	TGTGCCAGCAGCCTGACAGGGGCCTTAGATACGCAGTATTTT
-	-	TRBV5-4	TRBJ1-3	CASSLGRGFSGNTIYF	TGTGCCAGCAGCTTGGGAAGGGGGTTCTCTGGAAACACCATATATTTT
few	TRBD2	TRBV30	TRBJ2-7	CAWSAGGEQYF	TGTGCCTGGAGCGCCGGGGGGGAGCAGTACTTC
-	-	TRBV4-1	TRBJ2-7	CASSQDRMGGAGEQYF	TGCGCCAGCAGCCAAGATCGAATGGGCGGGGCGGGCGAGCAGTACTTC
few	TRBD2	TRBV11-1	TRBJ2-1	CASLAAGSSYNEQFF	TGTGCCAGCCTAGCGGCGGGCAGCTCCTACAATGAGCAGTTCTTC
-	-	TRBV6-5	TRBJ1-4	CASSYSIGGINEKLFF	TGTGCCAGCAGTTACTCGATCGGGGGGATTAATGAAAAACTGTTTTTT
-	-	TRBV7-9	TRBJ1-2	CASSRHDTNYGYTF	TGTGCCAGCAGTCGCCATGACACAAACTATGGCTACACCTTC
-	TRBD1	TRBV6-5	TRBJ1-1	CASSSRGRITEAFF	TGTGCCAGCAGCTCCAGGGGGCGAATTACTGAAGCTTTCTTT
-	TRBD1	TRBV11-2	TRBJ1-4	CASSPQGGTTNEKLFF	TGTGCCAGCAGCCCCCAGGGGGGGACAACTAATGAAAAACTGTTTTTT
-	-	TRBV27	TRBJ2-5	CASSQSLAGETQYF	TGTGCCAGCAGTCAGTCACTAGCCGGAGAGACCCAGTACTTC
-	-	TRBV5-1	TRBJ2-7	CASSLGVLMDEQYF	TGCGCCAGCAGCTTGGGAGTCTTGATGGACGAGCAGTACTTC
-	TRBD2	TRBV7-6	TRBJ2-7	CASSPGLANSYEQYF	TGTGCCAGCAGTCCGGGACTAGCGAACTCCTACGAGCAGTACTTC
once	-	TRBV5-1	TRBJ2-7	CASSLPSGYEQYF	TGCGCCAGCAGCTTACCCAGCGGGTACGAGCAGTACTTC
few	-	TRBV11-3	TRBJ1-2	CASRHETRGYGYTF	TGTGCCAGCAGACACGAGACACGGGGTTATGGCTACACCTTC
-	-	TRBV5-1	TRBJ2-2	CASSLVGTNTGELFF	TGCGCCAGCAGCTTGGTAGGGACGAACACCGGGGAGCTGTTTTTT
-	-	TRBV6-6	TRBJ1-2	CASSMAEGDGYTF	TGTGCCAGCAGTATGGCAGAGGGGGATGGCTACACCTTC
-	-	TRBV4-3	TRBJ1-2	CASSQDMLGGAYGYTF	TGCGCCAGCAGCCAAGATATGCTAGGGGGGGCCTATGGCTACACCTTC
-	-	TRBV28	TRBJ2-7	CASRVTPGVRYEQYF	TGTGCCAGCAGAGTAACCCCAGGGGTGCGGTACGAGCAGTACTTC
-	-	TRBV28	TRBJ2-5	CASSFGEQSQETQYF	TGTGCCAGCAGTTTTGGGGAACAGAGCCAAGAGACCCAGTACTTC
-	-	TRBV5-6	TRBJ1-5	CASSEGTYSNQPQHF	TGTGCCAGCAGCGAAGGAACTTATAGCAATCAGCCCCAGCATTTT
-	-	TRBV29-1	TRBJ2-1	CSVGADNEQFF	TGCAGCGTTGGGGCAGACAATGAGCAGTTCTTC
few	-	TRBV10-3	TRBJ2-7	CAIRDSPFYEQYF	TGTGCCATCAGGGACAGCCCCTTCTACGAGCAGTACTTC
-	-	TRBV29-1	TRBJ2-5	CSGQTDQETQYF	TGCAGCGGCCAGACAGACCAAGAGACCCAGTACTTC
-	TRBD2	TRBV5-4	TRBJ2-7	CASSPPPGREGYEQYF	TGTGCCAGCAGCCCGCCCCCCGGGCGGGAGGGTTACGAGCAGTACTTC
-	-	TRBV5-5	TRBJ1-2	CASSLFLLSGNSGYGYTF	TGTGCCAGCAGCTTGTTTTTATTGTCGGGCAACTCGGGCTATGGCTACACCTTC
-	-	TRBV30	TRBJ1-3	CAWSLRRGNTIYF	TGTGCCTGGAGCTTACGTCGGGGAAACACCATATATTTT
few	-	TRBV7-3	TRBJ2-7	CASSPSGGSYEQYF	TGTGCCAGCAGCCCAAGCGGCGGATCCTACGAGCAGTACTTC
-	TRBD1	TRBV7-9	TRBJ2-2	CASTRGTGELFF	TGTGCCAGCACCAGGGGGACCGGGGAGCTGTTTTTT
-	-	TRBV19	TRBJ2-5	CASSGSGVETQYF	TGTGCCAGTAGTGGTTCGGGGGTGGAGACCCAGTACTTC
-	-	TRBV11-2	TRBJ2-1	CASSLEEWGREQFF	TGTGCCAGCAGCTTAGAGGAGTGGGGGCGCGAACAGTTCTTC
-	-	TRBV28	TRBJ1-5	CASSLIGGFNQPQHF	TGTGCCAGCAGTTTAATAGGGGGATTCAATCAGCCCCAGCATTTT
-	TRBD2	TRBV7-7	TRBJ2-3	CASSLAEAGDGTDTQYF	TGTGCTAGCAGCTTAGCGGAAGCGGGAGATGGCACAGATACGCAGTATTTT
-	-	TRBV9	TRBJ1-2	CASSVDGGDYGYTF	TGTGCCAGCAGCGTAGATGGGGGCGACTATGGCTACACCTTC
-	-	TRBV9	TRBJ2-5	CASSVGAGQETQYF	TGTGCCAGCAGCGTAGGGGCAGGCCAAGAGACCCAGTACTTC
-	-	TRBV4-2	TRBJ1-1	CASSQGPTWNTEAFF	TGTGCCAGCAGCCAAGGGCCCACATGGAACACTGAAGCTTTCTTT
-	-	TRBV6-1	TRBJ2-5	CASSETGLGTQYF	TGTGCCAGCAGTGAAACGGGACTGGGGACCCAGTACTTC
-	-	TRBV18	TRBJ2-2	CASSPRPANTGELFF	TGTGCCAGCTCACCACGTCCAGCGAACACCGGGGAGCTGTTTTTT
few	-	TRBV28	TRBJ2-7	CASRTPGAEQYF	TGTGCCAGCAGAACCCCGGGCGCTGAGCAGTACTTC
-	-	TRBV19	TRBJ1-2	CASSGERQEFNYGYTF	TGTGCCAGTAGTGGAGAGAGGCAGGAATTCAACTATGGCTACACCTTC
once	TRBD2	TRBV10-3	TRBJ2-7	CAISESTGLAGVEQYF	TGTGCCATCAGTGAGTCGACGGGACTAGCGGGAGTCGAGCAGTACTTC
once	-	TRBV6-1	TRBJ2-7	CASSEWTEIYEQYF	TGTGCCAGCAGTGAGTGGACAGAAATCTACGAGCAGTACTTC
-	TRBD2	TRBV30	TRBJ2-7	CAWGPPSGSYEQYF	TGTGCCTGGGGCCCCCCCAGCGGGAGCTACGAGCAGTACTTC
-	TRBD1	TRBV5-8	TRBJ2-3	CASSWRTGREDTQYF	TGTGCCAGCAGCTGGAGGACAGGGCGGGAAGATACGCAGTATTTT